This TCR beta chain was documented in a study of T cell responses to AZD1222 COVID-19 vaccine. Profiling relied on immunoSEQ multiplex PCR, and the TCRdb table lists in-frame clones only, not all of them. The sample holds approximately 80,000 clones, 70% to 90% seen once. Regarding the study as a whole: Clonal diversity may have been underestimated in mostly white British donors. Elevations in Spike-specific TCR breadth and depth followed administration of two AZD1222 doses.

Regarding this clone: Antigen unknown.

CDR1 LGHDT and CDR2 YNNKEL come from the germline V gene (reference sequence). J gave up 5 bases and V 5 bases, and 11 bases lay outside the gene matches. The CDR3 consists of 16 residues. This specimen consisted of peripheral blood, obtained 28 days after the second AZD1222 dose. This chain joins TRBV3-1 (or the pseudogene TRBV3-2) and TRBJ2-1; 8 bases are a match to TRBD2. The TCR sequence derives from an adult who received the AZD1222 COVID-19 vaccine. CDR3 coding DNA: TGTGCCAGCAGCTCCCCGGGGGGGAGGCCTAACAATGAGCAGTTCTTC. Protein product: CASSSPGGRPNNEQFF.